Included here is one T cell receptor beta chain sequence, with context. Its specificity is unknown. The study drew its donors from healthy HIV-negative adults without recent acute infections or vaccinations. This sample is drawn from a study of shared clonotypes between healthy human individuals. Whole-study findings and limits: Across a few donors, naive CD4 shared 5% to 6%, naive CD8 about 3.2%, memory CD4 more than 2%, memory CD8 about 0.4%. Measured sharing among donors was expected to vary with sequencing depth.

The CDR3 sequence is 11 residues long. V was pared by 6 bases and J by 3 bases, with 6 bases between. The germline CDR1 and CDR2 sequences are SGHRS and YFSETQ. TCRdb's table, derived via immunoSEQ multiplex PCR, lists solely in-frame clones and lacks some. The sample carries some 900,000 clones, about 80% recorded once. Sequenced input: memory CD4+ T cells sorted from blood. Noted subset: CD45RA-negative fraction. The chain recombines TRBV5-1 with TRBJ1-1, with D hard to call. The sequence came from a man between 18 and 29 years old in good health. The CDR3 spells CASTADTEAFF. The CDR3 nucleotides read TGCGCCAGCACCGCGGACACTGAAGCTTTCTTT.